A selection of T cell receptor beta chains follows, all from one sample in a study of patients and donors after allogeneic stem cell transplantation. TCRdb reanalysed the RT-PCR reads using MiXCR and keeps one entry per CDR3 protein. Of around 150,000 distinct CDR3 sequences in the sample, about a third were seen once. Sequenced sample: blood, either unsorted or a sorted T cell fraction (not recorded which). Source of these receptors: a human donor who was either an allogeneic HSCT recipient or a stem cell or donor lymphocyte infusion donor (not recorded which). It is not recorded whose cells these are; they may come from a transplant donor. Both conserved end residues are part of each CDR3. D genes are given only for firm matches. Clone size is given for some rows only: seen once, a few or many times, or a class if the clone is expanded.

clone size: -; J gene: TRBJ2-2; V gene: TRBV7-9; D gene: -; CDR3 DNA: TGTGCCAGCAGCTCGCGGACAGGGAGGGACACCGGGGAGCTGTTTTTT; CDR3 protein: CASSSRTGRDTGELFF
clone size: -; J gene: TRBJ1-3; V gene: TRBV12-3/TRBV12-4; D gene: -; CDR3 DNA: TGTGCCAGCAGAGGACTCGGGGCCCCTGGAAACACCATATATTTT; CDR3 protein: CASRGLGAPGNTIYF
clone size: -; J gene: TRBJ1-6; V gene: TRBV12-3/TRBV12-4; D gene: -; CDR3 DNA: TGTGCCAGCACCTTATGGGAAGGAGCTAGATCACCCCTCCACTTT; CDR3 protein: CASTLWEGARSPLHF
clone size: few; J gene: TRBJ1-1; V gene: TRBV29-1; D gene: TRBD1; CDR3 DNA: TGCAGCGTTTCCAGGGGGGGAGGGACTGAAGCTTTCTTT; CDR3 protein: CSVSRGGGTEAFF
clone size: -; J gene: TRBJ1-5; V gene: TRBV12-5; D gene: TRBD1; CDR3 DNA: TGTGCTAGTGCTTCAGGGGGCGGAGCGGATCAGCCCCAGCATTTT; CDR3 protein: CASASGGGADQPQHF
clone size: -; J gene: TRBJ1-2; V gene: TRBV25-1; D gene: TRBD1; CDR3 DNA: TGTGCCAGCAGTCCGCGGACAGGCTACCCCAACTATGGCTACACCTTC; CDR3 protein: CASSPRTGYPNYGYTF
clone size: -; J gene: TRBJ1-5; V gene: TRBV6-1; D gene: -; CDR3 DNA: TGTGCCAGCAGTGAAGTTCAGGACCTCAATCAGCCCCAGCATTTT; CDR3 protein: CASSEVQDLNQPQHF
clone size: -; J gene: TRBJ2-3; V gene: TRBV12-3/TRBV12-4; D gene: -; CDR3 DNA: TGTGCCAGCAGTTTAGCTAGCGGAGATACGCAGTATTTT; CDR3 protein: CASSLASGDTQYF
clone size: few; J gene: TRBJ2-5; V gene: TRBV9; D gene: -; CDR3 DNA: TGTGCCAGCAGCGCAACCCGGACTGGTTTGGGGACCCAGTACTTC; CDR3 protein: CASSATRTGLGTQYF
clone size: -; J gene: TRBJ2-5; V gene: TRBV12-3/TRBV12-4; D gene: -; CDR3 DNA: TGTGCCAGCAGAGGGGGGCCCAGGGAGACCCAGTACTTC; CDR3 protein: CASRGGPRETQYF
clone size: -; J gene: TRBJ1-4; V gene: TRBV18; D gene: -; CDR3 DNA: TGTGCCAGCTCACCGGAGGGGGCTAATGAAAAACTGTTTTTT; CDR3 protein: CASSPEGANEKLFF